This note documents a single T cell receptor beta chain sequence. Its target antigen remains unknown. No per-base quality is available; no much larger clone lies one base away. Trimmed from V: 6 bases; trimmed from J: 7 bases; junction bases lacking a gene match: 8. The CDR3 measures 14 amino acids from cysteine to phenylalanine. The retained sequence is limited to the CDR3, 42 bases, with the frame set at the first base. For CDR1 and CDR2, the germline V gene lists SNHLY and FYNNEI. Library preparation used the immunoSEQ multiplex PCR assay. For the multiplex PCR, a mixture combining 60 forward primers for TCR Vbeta segments and 13 reverse primers for TCR Jbeta segments was used. Amplification of the CDR3 region of rearranged TCR beta genes was performed with a multiplex PCR assay on genomic DNA. Amplified TCR beta libraries were sequenced as 87-base-pair reads on the Illumina HiSeq System. The original methods were these. A later analysis counted around 72 million unique TCR beta chains across the 550 to 750 repertoires, and some 11 million of these chains were shared by at least two donors. Raw reads were error-corrected and collapsed into unique sequences with a nearest-neighbor algorithm that merged closely related sequences to remove PCR and sequencing errors. V, D and J gene segments were assigned by aligning CDR3 sequences to IMGT reference sequences. For a sequence to be retained, at least a six-nucleotide match to both a V gene segment and a J gene segment was required. Rearrangements were called productive when the CDR3 lacked stop codons and stayed in frame with V and J; all others were non-productive. Following IMGT convention, CDR3 was defined as the stretch from the second conserved V-encoded cysteine to the conserved J-encoded phenylalanine. The earlier analysis of about 560 of the donors excluded any sequence lacking an unambiguous match to a single V gene segment. In an earlier analysis of about 590 of the donors, a V segment was called functional when productive rearrangements were above 56.7%, and segregating when the standard deviation between donors exceeded 5%. To diagnose cytomegalovirus status from the catalog of TCR beta chain sequences, a statistical classification framework was built. V and J gene assignment, in a later analysis, came from comparing TCR nucleotide sequences with IMGT/GENE-DB human TR gene sequences. Using the TCRdist pipeline, a later analysis assigned CDR3 sequences along with most-parsimonious VDJ recombination scenarios. In a later analysis, each TCR beta chain was defined by its CDR3 amino acid sequence together with its V-gene family, and reads lacking a unique V-gene family were excluded. As a way to deal with suspected cross-contamination and a sequencing artifact, a later analysis dropped hundreds of nucleotide sequences that were highly shared and had low generation probability. In a later analysis, a clonal expansion index for each public chain was calculated from normalized within-repertoire ranks of inferred template counts. Generation probabilities in a later analysis came from a VDJ recombination model fitted to out-of-frame rearrangements, and those results were checked against IGoR. A later analysis scored TCR-TCR, TCR-HLA and TCR-CMV co-occurrence with hypergeometric tests, applying a repertoire-size bias correction to TCR pairs. False discovery rates were estimated in a later analysis by permuting HLA or CMV assignments 20 times. In a later analysis, co-occurring TCRs were grouped with DBSCAN, and TCRdist sequence similarity was added when clustering was performed within HLA-allele-positive subsets. For co-occurrence clustering, repertoires with fewer than 30,000 or more than 120,000 public chains were excluded, along with a handful of repertoires with anomalous nucleotide sharing. This is the immuneACCESS table as TCRdb keeps it, with only in-frame sequences that have V and J called. A part of the clones is gone; compared with another copy, unresolved V genes explain less than half, and the rest is unexplained. The D gene and trimming were derived from the DNA, and the V and J assignments and clone size from that table. The table for this sample lists roughly 150,000 clones; around 80% of them were counted only once. The ten largest clones add up to about 2.5% of the sample.

This record belongs to a study of cytomegalovirus exposure and HLA in healthy donors (TCRdb year 2017). As for the study more broadly: An earlier analysis of approximately 590 of the donors reported roughly 270 Gb of sequence data and some 100 million unique TCR beta sequences from some 180 million T cells. An early release covering just under 650 HLA-typed donors comprised about 300 gigabases of sequencing data and around 85 million unique TCR sequences. The genetic ancestry cluster associated with self-reported Caucasian donors included 65% to 90% of the 398 genotyped donors. The study aimed to test whether cataloging public T cell receptors could reveal signatures of past pathogen exposure. The T cell repertoires of 666 subjects were profiled by immunosequencing and related to cytomegalovirus serostatus. A separate validation cohort of 100 to 150 different subjects was used in addition to the roughly 620-subject first cohort. The study combined high-throughput TCR immunosequencing, statistical association of individual TCRs with disease status, and machine learning to predict cytomegalovirus infection status. A later analysis re-analyzed previously published TCR beta repertoires from about 600 donors and added high-resolution HLA genotyping to study TCR occurrence patterns. Rather than using new phenotypic data, the later analysis identified candidate immune exposures from TCR beta sequences and from how often those sequences occurred across donors. In an earlier analysis of 500 to 650 of the donors, high-throughput TCR beta sequencing was used to judge whether each TCR beta V gene segment behaved as functional or pseudogenic. Donor age, sex, ethnicity and CMV serostatus were compiled together with the repertoire data. A later genetic analysis used genome-wide SNP genotypes for 398 of the 666 donors, treating that subset as a discovery cohort. All discovery cohort repertoires had been generated using a single sequencing platform. Both class I and class II loci were covered by HLA typing, at four-digit resolution. The number of donors typed differed by locus, with 629-630 for A, B, C, DRB1 and DQB1, around 500 for DQA1, 600 to 610 for DPA1, and some 440 for DPB1. Roughly 5 DR-DQ haplotypes were handled as single units for association and clustering, since linkage in the cohort was strong. Across 300 to 400 genotyped donors of the cohort, an average of approximately 200,000 unique TCR beta nucleotide sequences per donor were sequenced, and approximately 17% of those sequences were non-productive. Study-wide findings and limitations: Because counts were too low, 15 to 20 rarely observed V segments, including chromosome 9 orphons, were left out of the earlier analysis of 587 of the donors. Because HLA typing was unavailable for some donors at each locus, only the typed subset was used in association tests. It was suggested by the authors that the approach could potentially be generalized to other disease states and immunological phenotypes. Assigning TCR associations to individual alleles was difficult when HLA alleles, especially DR and DQ, strongly co-occurred. For the cohort, immune exposure information was limited to CMV serostatus. In vitro tests confirmed that a few of the cytomegalovirus-associated TCR beta chains recognize cytomegalovirus antigens. The cohort was sequenced for TCR beta chains only, and without alpha or paired-chain data the features that could be detected were limited. Because the 87-base-pair reads could not distinguish some IMGT-functional V segments, including TRBV6-2 and TRBV6-3, those segments were excluded. V-gene and J-gene trimming of TCR beta chains was associated with a missense DCLRE1C variant in a later genetic analysis, and the association was replicated in an independent cohort. A further reported finding was that TCR beta sequences accurately predicted the HLA-A and HLA-B alleles for most subjects in the first cohort. Cytomegalovirus status was reported to be diagnosed by the classifier with high specificity and sensitivity in both the original and validation cohorts. A later analysis found that most CMV-associated TCR beta chains appeared HLA-restricted, with HLA associations seemingly driven largely by CMV exposure. Linkage disequilibrium might explain the correlated functional status among segregating V segments, but an unknown experimental factor could not be ruled out. A later analysis reported that several top co-occurrence clusters appeared linked to parvovirus B19, influenza, CMV and Epstein-Barr virus. Most TCR sequences were observed very rarely across donors, whereas some public TCRs were present in many individuals. Specific HLA alleles were associated with 15,000 to 20,000 TCR beta sequences at a false discovery rate of 0.05 in a later analysis. In a later genetic analysis, fewer N-insertions in productive TCRs were reported among donors in an Asian-associated ancestry cluster than the roughly 700-donor mean. A total of roughly 160 TCR beta chains were listed by the study as associated with cytomegalovirus. A cluster of highly shared sequence variants was judged likely to represent a technical artifact of the sequencing pipeline. Compared with equally common non-associated chains, HLA-associated TCR beta chains in a later analysis were more clonally expanded and had lower generation probabilities. Roughly uniform sequencing depth across donors was assumed in presence/absence analyses, although this assumption may not hold. According to a later analysis, TCR association rates differed among HLA loci, with DRB1 alleles showing the most associated TCRs and HLA-C alleles showing the fewest. In an earlier analysis of about 550 of the donors, most TCR beta V segments were observed in productive rearrangements about 90% or about 30% of the time, broadly matching IMGT annotations.

The cohort comprised some 680 healthy bone marrow donors. At the time of sampling, all cohort members were nominally healthy, though unrecorded immune exposures were likely present. The donor was CMV seronegative and was included in the group of 352 seronegative cohort members. Each donor provided a peripheral blood sample, and peripheral blood mononuclear cells were used for TCR beta sequencing. The Qiagen DNeasy Blood Extraction Kit was used to extract genomic DNA from the blood cell samples. The sequence is built from TRBV2 and TRBJ1-1; 10 of the junction bases match TRBD1. The sequenced material came from PBMCs. This sequence originates from a boy aged 2-9 years in good health and CMV-seronegative. The DNA reads TGTGCCAGCAGAGGGGACAGGGGTGTTGGTGAAGCTTTCTTT. Translated, this gives CASRGDRGVGEAFF. The full variable domain, completed from the reference TRBV2 and TRBJ1-1 proteins outside the CDR3, reads EPEVTQTPSHQVTQMGQEVILRCVPISNHLYFYWYRQILGQKVEFLVSFYNNEISEKSEIFDDQFSVERPDGSNFTLKIRSTKLEDSAMYFCASRGDRGVGEAFFGQGTRLTVV.